The 18 T cell receptor beta chains in this list originate from one sample, sequenced in a study of blood T cell repertoires in COVID-19. Measured with immunoSEQ multiplex PCR; TCRdb has only the in-frame clones, and not every one. This table holds 270,000 or so clones, about 86% found once. Sequencing was carried out using peripheral blood. These receptors originate from a woman in her twenties or thirties with COVID-19, enrolled during active disease.

CDR3 sequence: CASSEGTGAFYEQYF. The CDR3, as DNA: TGTGCCAGCAGTGAAGGGACAGGAGCCTTCTACGAGCAGTACTTC. The chain couples TRBV6-1 to TRBJ2-7; 7 nucleotides line up with TRBD1. The germline gives CDR1 MNHNS, CDR2 SASEGT. The CDR3 runs 15 residues. The V segment lost 1 base and the J segment 3 bases; nucleotides outside the gene matches: 6.

This chain uses TRBV10-1 with TRBJ1-1; no clear D. V was shortened by 1 base and J by 0 bases, with 6 bases between the two germline ends. Germline V gene sequence: CDR1 WNHNN, CDR2 SYGVQD (reference sequence). CDR3 length: 14 residues. CDR3 in amino acids: CASSEFGMNTEAFF. The CDR3 bases are TGCGCCAGCAGTGAGTTCGGGATGAACACTGAAGCTTTCTTT.

This clone was recorded only once. The sample holds other DNA sequences that translate to the same CDR3. The rearrangement joins TRBV19 to TRBJ2-2, with D maybe TRBD1 (5 bases). The CDR3 spans 11 residues. Germline-derived CDR1 and CDR2 are LNHDA and SQIVND (reference sequence). Trimming stripped 5 bases from V and 7 bases from J, with 5 bases between. DNA for the CDR3: TGTGCCAGTAGTCAGGGCGGGGAGCTGTTTTTT. This translates into CASSQGGELFF. The full variable domain, its missing parts supplied by reference TRBV19 and TRBJ2-2, is DGGITQSPKYLFRKEGQNVTLSCEQNLNHDAMYWYRQDPGQGLRLIYYSQIVNDFQKGDIAEGYSVSREKKESFPLTVTSAQKNPTAFYLCASSQGGELFFGEGSRLTVL.

The chain joins TRBV5-6 to TRBJ2-7, with 7 bases lining up with TRBD1. This CDR3 comprises 15 residues. The V gene end was trimmed by 3 bases and the J gene end by 0 bases; junction bases not matched to a gene: 6. Looked up from germline, CDR1 is SGHDT and CDR2 is YYEEEE. CDR3: CASSWGQTSSYEQYF. The CDR3 DNA follows: TGTGCCAGCAGCTGGGGACAGACCTCCTCCTACGAGCAGTACTTC.

In this sample, this clone turned up many times. V and J are TRBV6-5 and TRBJ1-5, with 9 bases matching TRBD1. V was pared by 6 bases and J by 6 bases, with 9 bases of the junction left unmatched. The germline CDR1 and CDR2 sequences are MNHEY and SVGAGI. This CDR3 has 15 amino acids. The chain's CDR3 is CASRATGQGFQPQHF. The CDR3 coding sequence is TGTGCCAGCAGAGCCACGGGACAGGGTTTTCAGCCCCAGCATTTT.

The chain carries TRBV10-1 and TRBJ2-3, with TRBD2 matching 14 bases. V was clipped by 2 bases and J by 4 bases; unmatched bases: 5. There are 17 residues in the CDR3. Per germline, CDR1 WNHNN and CDR2 SYGVQD (reference sequence). The CDR3, as DNA: TGCGCCAGCAGTGAGGGACTAGCGGGGGGCCAGGCAGATACGCAGTATTTT. Translation: CASSEGLAGGQADTQYF.

This chain connects TRBV11-2 to TRBJ2-1; no definite D call. CDR1 and CDR2 from the germline V gene are SGHAT and FQNNGV. The CDR3 is 11 residues long. Trimming cost V 8 bases and J 3 bases, with 5 bases left between them. The CDR3 nucleotides read TGTGCCAGCTCGGGCTACAATGAGCAGTTCTTC. It codes for CASSGYNEQFF.

For this clone: Compared with germline, one end of the junction differs, possibly owing to a read error. The V and J genes are TRBV18 and TRBJ2-5; 7 nucleotides align to TRBD2. The CDR3 totals 17 residues. The germline CDR1 and CDR2 sequences are KGHSH and LQKENI. The CDR3: CASSPIGGGLVQKTQYF. The CDR3 DNA sequence: TGTGCCAGCTCACCAATAGGTGGAGGACTAGTCCAAAAGACCCAGTACTTC.

The chain has TRBV5-6 and TRBJ2-7; 7 positions agree with TRBD1. The germline V gene has CDR1 SGHDT and CDR2 YYEEEE. V dropped 2 bases and J dropped 3; count of bases not matched to a gene: 8. The CDR3 is 15 residues long. In DNA, the CDR3 is TGTGCCAGCAGCTTCCGGGACAGAATTCACTACGAGCAGTACTTC. Protein: CASSFRDRIHYEQYF.

The chain has TRBV5-4 and TRBJ2-7, with 11 bases fitting TRBD2. The CDR3 has 17 amino acids. V lost 0 bases, J lost 2 bases, and 7 bases stayed unmatched. The V gene's germline CDR1 is SGHNT and CDR2 YYREEE (reference sequence). In nucleotides, the CDR3 is TGTGCCAGCAGCTTGGCGGTAGCGGGGGGGGCCCCCTACGAGCAGTACTTC. Translating gives CASSLAVAGGAPYEQYF.

The V and J genes are TRBV27 and TRBJ2-7; no reliable D call. Germline CDR1 is MNHEY and CDR2 is SMNVEV (reference sequence). V was trimmed by 5 bases and J by 4 bases, leaving 12 bases between them. This CDR3 region has 13 residues. CDR3 nucleotide sequence: TGTGCCAGCAGTCCTCGCGTCGGTTACGAGCAGTACTTC. This translates into CASSPRVGYEQYF.

This clone showed up just once. This rearrangement joins TRBV2 to TRBJ2-2, with 9 nucleotides matching TRBD1. The germline gives CDR1 SNHLY, CDR2 FYNNEI. This CDR3 contains 14 residues. V lost 10 bases, J lost 4 bases, and 7 bases stayed unmatched. DNA of the CDR3: TGTGCCAAAAGGGGACAGGGAATCACCGGGGAGCTGTTTTTT. Amino acids: CAKRGQGITGELFF.

This chain joins TRBV10-1 and TRBJ2-7, with D maybe TRBD2 (5 bases). CDR1 WNHNN and CDR2 SYGVQD come from the germline V gene (reference sequence). The CDR3 consists of 13 residues. Trimming took off 4 bases at V and 1 base at J, with 8 bases between the two ends. Here the CDR3 reads CASSGRGSYEQYF. The CDR3 nucleotides read TGCGCCAGCAGTGGGAGAGGGTCCTACGAGCAGTACTTC.

V usage is TRBV5-1 and J usage is TRBJ2-7; the match to TRBD1 covers 7 bases. This CDR3 is built from 14 residues. V gave up 0 bases and J gave up 0 bases; unmatched junction bases: 0. Germline V gene data show CDR1 as SGHRS and CDR2 as YFSETQ. The CDR3 coding sequence is TGCGCCAGCAGCTTGGACAGGGGCTCCTACGAGCAGTACTTC. Residues: CASSLDRGSYEQYF.

The chain joins TRBV4-2 to TRBJ2-5; 9 bases fit TRBD2. Looked up from germline, CDR1 is LGHNA and CDR2 is YNFKEQ. Germline trimming cut 4 bases from V and 4 bases from J; bases unmatched to any gene: 10. This CDR3 has 16 residues. The CDR3 reads CASSPAGGRGGETQYF. In nucleotides, the CDR3 is TGTGCCAGCAGCCCGGCGGGAGGGCGGGGAGGAGAGACCCAGTACTTC.

The V and J genes are TRBV19 and TRBJ1-5; D unclear. Germline V lookup: CDR1 LNHDA, CDR2 SQIVND (reference sequence). Deletions cut 5 bases from V and 7 bases from J, with 12 bases between. The CDR3 consists of 13 residues. The CDR3: CASSFGRWQPQHF. The DNA of the CDR3 is TGTGCCAGTAGTTTCGGTCGATGGCAGCCCCAGCATTTT. The whole variable domain, remainder taken from reference TRBV19 and TRBJ1-5, is DGGITQSPKYLFRKEGQNVTLSCEQNLNHDAMYWYRQDPGQGLRLIYYSQIVNDFQKGDIAEGYSVSREKKESFPLTVTSAQKNPTAFYLCASSFGRWQPQHFGDGTRLSIL.

The chain's CDR3 is CASSDSRGREAFF. CDR3 DNA: TGTGCCAGCAGTGACTCGAGGGGGAGAGAAGCTTTCTTT. J is TRBJ1-1 and V is TRBV6-4; TRBD1 is a possible D gene (6 bases). There are 13 residues in the CDR3. Germline lookup yields CDR1 MRHNA and CDR2 SNTAGT. V lost 0 bases and J lost 8, with 10 bases in between.

This sequence joins TRBV3-1 (or the pseudogene TRBV3-2) and TRBJ2-3, with 10 positions matching TRBD2. The germline CDR1 and CDR2 sequences are LGHDT and YNNKEL (reference sequence). CDR3 length: 15 amino acids. Trimming took 7 bases from V and 4 from J; bases not matched to a gene: 8. The CDR3 loop reads CASISSGGAADTQYF. CDR3 bases: TGTGCCAGCATTAGCAGCGGGGGGGCCGCAGATACGCAGTATTTT.